Listed below are T cell receptor beta chains from one sample, sequenced in a study of cytomegalovirus exposure and HLA in healthy donors. Data came from immunoSEQ multiplex PCR; TCRdb stores just in-frame clones and leaves some out. The top ten clones hold about 2.5% of a sample with roughly 120,000 clones, about 80% of them seen once. The sequenced material came from PBMCs. Receptor source: a man aged 25 to 40 in good health and CMV-seronegative. Each CDR3 is given with its conserved first and last residue. The order of the fields is clone size, J gene, D gene, V gene, CDR3 protein, CDR3 DNA. D genes are given only for firm matches. A clone size is listed for some rows: how often the clone was seen (once, few, many), or a class if it is expanded.

clone size: -
J gene: TRBJ1-1
D gene: -
V gene: TRBV7-2
CDR3 protein: CASSSSGQGVTEAFF
CDR3 DNA: TGTGCCAGCAGCTCAAGTGGGCAGGGCGTGACTGAAGCTTTCTTT

clone size: -
J gene: TRBJ1-1
D gene: TRBD1
V gene: TRBV30
CDR3 protein: CAWSAGGPGKF
CDR3 DNA: TGTGCCTGGAGCGCAGGGGGGCCGGGGAAATTT

clone size: -
J gene: TRBJ1-2
D gene: TRBD1
V gene: TRBV7-2
CDR3 protein: CASSLQTGANYGYTF
CDR3 DNA: TGTGCCAGCAGCTTACAGACAGGGGCGAACTATGGCTACACCTTC

clone size: -
J gene: TRBJ1-1
D gene: -
V gene: TRBV9
CDR3 protein: CASSTVTGPTEAFF
CDR3 DNA: TGTGCCAGCAGCACGGTAACAGGGCCCACTGAAGCTTTCTTT

clone size: -
J gene: TRBJ2-1
D gene: -
V gene: TRBV27
CDR3 protein: CASSLRPGHSSYNEQFF
CDR3 DNA: TGTGCCAGCAGTTTACGACCGGGACATAGCTCCTACAATGAGCAGTTCTTC

clone size: -
J gene: TRBJ1-1
D gene: -
V gene: TRBV30
CDR3 protein: CAWDQGGGMGNTEAFF
CDR3 DNA: TGTGCCTGGGACCAAGGGGGGGGAATGGGGAACACTGAAGCTTTCTTT

clone size: -
J gene: TRBJ2-1
D gene: TRBD2
V gene: TRBV7-6
CDR3 protein: CASSLGGGREFYNEQFF
CDR3 DNA: TGTGCCAGCAGCTTAGGAGGAGGGCGGGAGTTCTACAATGAGCAGTTCTTC

clone size: few
J gene: TRBJ2-7
D gene: TRBD1
V gene: TRBV9
CDR3 protein: CASSTGPGQLYEQYF
CDR3 DNA: TGTGCCAGCAGCACCGGACCGGGACAGCTTTACGAGCAGTACTTC

clone size: -
J gene: TRBJ2-3
D gene: -
V gene: TRBV4-3
CDR3 protein: CASSQGTPNGVDTQYF
CDR3 DNA: TGCGCCAGCAGCCAAGGGACACCGAATGGGGTAGATACGCAGTATTTT

clone size: -
J gene: TRBJ1-5
D gene: -
V gene: TRBV13
CDR3 protein: CASTSGRGNQPQHF
CDR3 DNA: TGTGCCAGCACCTCTGGGAGGGGAAATCAGCCCCAGCATTTT

clone size: -
J gene: TRBJ2-7
D gene: -
V gene: TRBV5-6
CDR3 protein: CASSLAGRANYEQYF
CDR3 DNA: TGTGCCAGCAGCTTGGCCGGTAGAGCGAACTACGAGCAGTACTTC

clone size: -
J gene: TRBJ2-1
D gene: -
V gene: TRBV4-2
CDR3 protein: CASSQETGRDEQFF
CDR3 DNA: TGTGCCAGCAGCCAAGAAACAGGGCGGGATGAGCAGTTCTTC

clone size: -
J gene: TRBJ2-7
D gene: TRBD1
V gene: TRBV7-8
CDR3 protein: CASSLTSGTGAARYF
CDR3 DNA: TGTGCCAGCAGCTTGACGAGCGGGACAGGGGCCGCCCGCTACTTC

clone size: -
J gene: TRBJ1-2
D gene: -
V gene: TRBV27
CDR3 protein: CASRHGTAFNGGYTF
CDR3 DNA: TGTGCCAGCAGACATGGCACAGCTTTTAATGGTGGCTACACCTTC

clone size: few
J gene: TRBJ2-1
D gene: -
V gene: TRBV4-1
CDR3 protein: CASSQGHQARGNEQFF
CDR3 DNA: TGCGCCAGCAGCCAAGGGCACCAAGCTAGGGGCAATGAGCAGTTCTTC

clone size: -
J gene: TRBJ1-6
D gene: TRBD1
V gene: TRBV7-9
CDR3 protein: CASSLGRTGDSPLHF
CDR3 DNA: TGTGCCAGCAGCTTAGGACGGACAGGGGATTCACCCCTCCACTTT

clone size: -
J gene: TRBJ2-1
D gene: -
V gene: TRBV7-9
CDR3 protein: CASSFLDRGNEQFF
CDR3 DNA: TGTGCCAGCAGCTTTCTGGACAGAGGCAATGAGCAGTTCTTC

clone size: -
J gene: TRBJ2-3
D gene: TRBD2
V gene: TRBV6-1
CDR3 protein: CASRLAGGGTQYF
CDR3 DNA: TGTGCCAGCAGGCTAGCGGGAGGGGGTACGCAGTATTTT

clone size: -
J gene: TRBJ2-7
D gene: TRBD1
V gene: TRBV19
CDR3 protein: CASSAGTAVCVQYF
CDR3 DNA: TGTGCCAGTAGTGCCGGGACAGCCGTGTGTGTGCAGTACTTC

clone size: once
J gene: TRBJ2-5
D gene: TRBD2
V gene: TRBV7-8
CDR3 protein: CASSFSVGRLADQETQYF
CDR3 DNA: TGTGCCAGCAGCTTTTCGGTTGGCAGGCTAGCGGACCAAGAGACCCAGTACTTC

clone size: -
J gene: TRBJ1-5
D gene: -
V gene: TRBV28
CDR3 protein: CASSHSGVYSNQPQHF
CDR3 DNA: TGTGCCAGCAGCCATTCCGGGGTTTATAGCAATCAGCCCCAGCATTTT

clone size: -
J gene: TRBJ1-3
D gene: -
V gene: TRBV12-5
CDR3 protein: CASGLAPVSGNTIYF
CDR3 DNA: TGTGCTAGTGGTTTGGCTCCAGTCTCTGGAAACACCATATATTTT